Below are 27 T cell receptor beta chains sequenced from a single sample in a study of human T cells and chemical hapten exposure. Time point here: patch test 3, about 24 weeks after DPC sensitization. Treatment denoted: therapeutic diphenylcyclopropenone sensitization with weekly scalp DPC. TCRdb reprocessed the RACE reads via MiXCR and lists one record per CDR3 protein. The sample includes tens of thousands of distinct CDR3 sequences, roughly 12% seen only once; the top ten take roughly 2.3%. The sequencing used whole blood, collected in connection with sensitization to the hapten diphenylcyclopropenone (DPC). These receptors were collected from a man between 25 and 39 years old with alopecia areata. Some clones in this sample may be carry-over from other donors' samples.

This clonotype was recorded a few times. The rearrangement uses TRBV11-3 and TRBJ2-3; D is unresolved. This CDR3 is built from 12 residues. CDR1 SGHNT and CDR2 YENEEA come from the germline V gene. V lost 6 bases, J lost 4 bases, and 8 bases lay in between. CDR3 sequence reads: CASSNSADTQYF. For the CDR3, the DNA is TGTGCCAGCAGTAATAGTGCAGATACGCAGTATTTT.

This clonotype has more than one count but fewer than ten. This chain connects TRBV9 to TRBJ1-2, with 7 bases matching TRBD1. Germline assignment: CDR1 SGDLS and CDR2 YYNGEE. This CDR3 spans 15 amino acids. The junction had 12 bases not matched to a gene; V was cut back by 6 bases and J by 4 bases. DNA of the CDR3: TGTGCCAGCACCGTTACCCACAGGGGTCCCTATGGCTACACCTTC. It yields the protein CASTVTHRGPYGYTF.

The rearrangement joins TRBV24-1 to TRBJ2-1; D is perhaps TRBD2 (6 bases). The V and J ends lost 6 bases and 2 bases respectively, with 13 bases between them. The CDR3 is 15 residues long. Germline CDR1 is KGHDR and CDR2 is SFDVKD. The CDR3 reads CATSPRDLTYNEQFF. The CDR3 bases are TGTGCCACCAGTCCCAGGGACTTAACCTACAATGAGCAGTTCTTC.

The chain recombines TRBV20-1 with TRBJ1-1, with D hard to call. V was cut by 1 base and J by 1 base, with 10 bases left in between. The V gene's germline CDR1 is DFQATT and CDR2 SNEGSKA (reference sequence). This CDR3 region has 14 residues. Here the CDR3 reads CSARGWRANTEAFF. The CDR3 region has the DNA TGCAGTGCTAGAGGCTGGAGGGCGAACACTGAAGCTTTCTTT.

CDR3 DNA: TGTGCCAGCAGCACAGGGACAGTTCCCTACGAGCAGTACTTC. Encoded protein: CASSTGTVPYEQYF. The rearrangement uses TRBV3-1 and TRBJ2-7, with 7 bases identical to TRBD1. J lost 2 bases, V lost 5 bases, and 6 bases had no gene match. The CDR3 has 14 amino acids. CDR1 LGHDT and CDR2 YNNKEL come from the germline V gene (reference sequence).

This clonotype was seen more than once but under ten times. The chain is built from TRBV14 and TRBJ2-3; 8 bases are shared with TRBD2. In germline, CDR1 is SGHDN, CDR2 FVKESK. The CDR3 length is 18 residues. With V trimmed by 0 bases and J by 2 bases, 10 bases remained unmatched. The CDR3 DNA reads TGTGCCAGCAGCCAAGAGGCGTGGCGCGGGGGGACCACAGATACGCAGTATTTT. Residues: CASSQEAWRGGTTDTQYF.

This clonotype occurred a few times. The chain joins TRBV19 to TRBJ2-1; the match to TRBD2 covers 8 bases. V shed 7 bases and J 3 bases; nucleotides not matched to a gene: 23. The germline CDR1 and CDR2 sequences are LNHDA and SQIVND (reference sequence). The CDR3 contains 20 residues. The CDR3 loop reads CASIPGRASGGRGVYNEQFF. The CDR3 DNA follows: TGTGCCAGTATCCCAGGCAGGGCCAGCGGGGGAAGAGGTGTCTACAATGAGCAGTTCTTC.

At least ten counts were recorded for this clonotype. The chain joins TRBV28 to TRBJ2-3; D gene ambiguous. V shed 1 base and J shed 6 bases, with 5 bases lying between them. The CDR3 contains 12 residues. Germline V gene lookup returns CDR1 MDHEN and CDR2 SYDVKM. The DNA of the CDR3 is TGTGCCAGCAGTTTATTTCTGGATACGCAGTATTTT. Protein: CASSLFLDTQYF.

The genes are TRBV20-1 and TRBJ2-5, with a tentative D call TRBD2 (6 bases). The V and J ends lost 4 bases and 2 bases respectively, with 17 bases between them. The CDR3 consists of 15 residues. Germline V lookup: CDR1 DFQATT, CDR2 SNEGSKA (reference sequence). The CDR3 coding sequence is TGCAGTGCTACCCCGATTGGGGGGTTGCAAGAGACCCAGTACTTC. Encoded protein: CSATPIGGLQETQYF.

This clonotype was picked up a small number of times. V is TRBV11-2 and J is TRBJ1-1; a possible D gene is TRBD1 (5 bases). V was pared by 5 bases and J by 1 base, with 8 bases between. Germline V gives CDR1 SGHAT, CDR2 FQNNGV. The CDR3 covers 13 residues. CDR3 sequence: CASSQQENTEAFF. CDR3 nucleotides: TGTGCCAGCAGCCAACAGGAGAACACTGAAGCTTTCTTT. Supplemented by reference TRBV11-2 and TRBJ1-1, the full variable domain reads EAGVAQSPRYKIIEKRQSVAFWCNPISGHATLYWYQQILGQGPKLLIQFQNNGVVDDSQLPKDRFSAERLKGVDSTLKIQPAKLEDSAVYLCASSQQENTEAFFGQGTRLTVV.

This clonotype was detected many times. In DNA form, the CDR3 reads TGCGCCAGCAGCCAAGAGGCGGGGATGAACACTGAAGCTTTCTTT. This sequence encodes CASSQEAGMNTEAFF. The chain employs TRBV4-1 and TRBJ1-1; D call uncertain. Germline V gives CDR1 MGHRA, CDR2 YSYEKL. The CDR3 spans 15 residues. V lost 0 bases, J lost 0 bases, and 8 bases lay in between.

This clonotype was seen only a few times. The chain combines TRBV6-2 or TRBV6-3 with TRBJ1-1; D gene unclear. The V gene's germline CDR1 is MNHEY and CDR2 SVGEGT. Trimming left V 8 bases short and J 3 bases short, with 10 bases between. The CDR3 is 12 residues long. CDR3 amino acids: CASGPRYTEAFF. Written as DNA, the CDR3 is TGTGCCAGCGGCCCGCGGTACACTGAAGCTTTCTTT.

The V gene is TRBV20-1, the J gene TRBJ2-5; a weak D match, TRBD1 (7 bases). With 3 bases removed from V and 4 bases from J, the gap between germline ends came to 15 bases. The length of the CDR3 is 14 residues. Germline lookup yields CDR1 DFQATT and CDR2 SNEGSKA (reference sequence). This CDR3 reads CSASLPQGGETQYF. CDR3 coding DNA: TGCAGTGCTAGTCTCCCGCAGGGGGGAGAGACCCAGTACTTC.

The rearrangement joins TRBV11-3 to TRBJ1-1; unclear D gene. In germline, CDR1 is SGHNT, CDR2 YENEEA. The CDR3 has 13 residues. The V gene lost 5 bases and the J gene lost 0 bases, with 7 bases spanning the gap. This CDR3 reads CASSPSMNTEAFF. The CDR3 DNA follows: TGTGCCAGCAGCCCTAGTATGAACACTGAAGCTTTCTTT.

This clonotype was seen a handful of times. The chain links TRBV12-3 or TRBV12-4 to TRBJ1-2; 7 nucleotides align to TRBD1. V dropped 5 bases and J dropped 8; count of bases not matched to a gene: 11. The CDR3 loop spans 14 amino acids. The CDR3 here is CASSPPYRGGGYTF. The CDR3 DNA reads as TGTGCCAGCAGTCCTCCATACAGGGGCGGCGGCTACACCTTC.

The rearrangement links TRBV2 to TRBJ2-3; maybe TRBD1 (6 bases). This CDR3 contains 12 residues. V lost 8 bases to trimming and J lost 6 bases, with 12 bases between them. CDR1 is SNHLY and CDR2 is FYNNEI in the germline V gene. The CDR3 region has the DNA TGTGCCAGCTCCACAGGGACCGATACGCAGTATTTT. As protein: CASSTGTDTQYF.

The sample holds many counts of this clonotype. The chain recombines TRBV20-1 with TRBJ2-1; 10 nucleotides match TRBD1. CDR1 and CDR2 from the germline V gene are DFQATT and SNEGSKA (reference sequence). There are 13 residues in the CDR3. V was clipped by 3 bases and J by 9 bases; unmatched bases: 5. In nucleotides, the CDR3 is TGCAGTGCTAGCGGGACAGGGGAATTTGAGCAGTTCTTC. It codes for CSASGTGEFEQFF.

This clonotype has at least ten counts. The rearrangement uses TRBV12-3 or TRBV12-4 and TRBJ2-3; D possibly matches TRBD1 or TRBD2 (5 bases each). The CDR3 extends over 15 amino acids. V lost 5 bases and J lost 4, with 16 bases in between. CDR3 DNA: TGTGCCAGCAGTCCCCGGGACGCGGTCCCAGATACGCAGTATTTT. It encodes CASSPRDAVPDTQYF.

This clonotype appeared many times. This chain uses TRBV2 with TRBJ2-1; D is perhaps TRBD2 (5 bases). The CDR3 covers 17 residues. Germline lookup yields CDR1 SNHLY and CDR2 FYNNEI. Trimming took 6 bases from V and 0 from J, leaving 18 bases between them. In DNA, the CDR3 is TGTGCCAGCAGGCACCCGGGGTTCCTCAGCTCCTACAATGAGCAGTTCTTC. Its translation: CASRHPGFLSSYNEQFF. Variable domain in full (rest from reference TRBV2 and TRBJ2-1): EPEVTQTPSHQVTQMGQEVILRCVPISNHLYFYWYRQILGQKVEFLVSFYNNEISEKSEIFDDQFSVERPDGSNFTLKIRSTKLEDSAMYFCASRHPGFLSSYNEQFFGPGTRLTVL.

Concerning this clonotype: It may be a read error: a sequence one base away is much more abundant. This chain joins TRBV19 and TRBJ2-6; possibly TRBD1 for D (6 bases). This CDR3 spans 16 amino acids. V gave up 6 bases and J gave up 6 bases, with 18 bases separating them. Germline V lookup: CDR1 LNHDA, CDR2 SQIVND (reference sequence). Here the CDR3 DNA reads TGTGCCAGTAGAACCCTCAGGGGAAAGCTGGCCAACGTCCTGACTTTC. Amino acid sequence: CASRTLRGKLANVLTF.

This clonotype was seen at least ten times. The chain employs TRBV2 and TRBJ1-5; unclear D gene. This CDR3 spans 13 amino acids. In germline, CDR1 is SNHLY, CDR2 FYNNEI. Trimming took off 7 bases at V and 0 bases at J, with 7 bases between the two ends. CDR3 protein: CASKADSNQPQHF. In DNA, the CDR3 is TGTGCCAGCAAGGCGGATAGCAATCAGCCCCAGCATTTT.

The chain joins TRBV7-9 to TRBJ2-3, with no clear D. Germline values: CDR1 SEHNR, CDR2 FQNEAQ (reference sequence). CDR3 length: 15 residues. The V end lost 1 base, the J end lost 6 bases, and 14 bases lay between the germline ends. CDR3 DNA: TGTGCCAGCAGCTTAGTGACACCCTCCCCCGATACGCAGTATTTT. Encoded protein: CASSLVTPSPDTQYF.

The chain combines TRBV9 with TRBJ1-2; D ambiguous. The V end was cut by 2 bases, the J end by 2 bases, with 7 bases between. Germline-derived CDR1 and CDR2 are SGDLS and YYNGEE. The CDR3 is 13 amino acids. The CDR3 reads CASSVNQNYGYTF. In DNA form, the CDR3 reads TGTGCCAGCAGCGTGAACCAGAACTATGGCTACACCTTC.

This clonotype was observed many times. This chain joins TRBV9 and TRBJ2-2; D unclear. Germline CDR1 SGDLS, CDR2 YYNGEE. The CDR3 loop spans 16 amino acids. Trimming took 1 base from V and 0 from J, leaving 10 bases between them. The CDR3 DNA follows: TGTGCCAGCAGCGTAACGGACGGAACGAACACCGGGGAGCTGTTTTTT. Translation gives CASSVTDGTNTGELFF.

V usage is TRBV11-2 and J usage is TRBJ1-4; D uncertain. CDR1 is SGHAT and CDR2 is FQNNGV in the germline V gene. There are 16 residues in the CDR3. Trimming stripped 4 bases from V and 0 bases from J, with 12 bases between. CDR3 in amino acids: CASSSKPRPTNEKLFF. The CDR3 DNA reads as TGTGCCAGCAGCTCCAAACCCAGGCCAACTAATGAAAAACTGTTTTTT. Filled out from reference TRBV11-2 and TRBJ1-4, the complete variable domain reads EAGVAQSPRYKIIEKRQSVAFWCNPISGHATLYWYQQILGQGPKLLIQFQNNGVVDDSQLPKDRFSAERLKGVDSTLKIQPAKLEDSAVYLCASSSKPRPTNEKLFFGSGTQLSVL.

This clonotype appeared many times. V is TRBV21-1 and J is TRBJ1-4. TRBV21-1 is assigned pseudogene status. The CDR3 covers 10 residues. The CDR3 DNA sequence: TGTGCCAGCATAGAAGAAAAACTGTTTTTT. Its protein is CASIEEKLFF.

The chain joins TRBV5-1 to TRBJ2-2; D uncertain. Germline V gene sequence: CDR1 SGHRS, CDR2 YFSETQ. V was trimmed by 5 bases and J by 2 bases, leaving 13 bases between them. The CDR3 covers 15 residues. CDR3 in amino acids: CASRSTGLNTGELFF. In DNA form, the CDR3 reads TGCGCCAGCAGATCCACGGGCCTAAACACCGGGGAGCTGTTTTTT.